This TCR beta chain was retrieved from a study of cytomegalovirus exposure and HLA in healthy donors. A word on this clone: Its cognate antigen is unknown.

CDR3 length: 13 amino acids. Per germline, CDR1 MNHEY and CDR2 SMNVEV (reference sequence). V was pared by 6 bases and J by 7 bases, with 16 bases between. The primer mix had 60 Vbeta and 13 Jbeta primers. Using immunoSEQ multiplex PCR, the repertoire was profiled, and TCRdb retains in-frame clones only, with some absent. The repertoire holds around 100,000 clones, about 80% seen once, with approximately 7.5% in the top ten. Study-level findings and limits: Immune exposure data for these donors was limited to CMV serostatus. Accurate predictions that matched the HLA-A and HLA-B alleles of most subjects were reportedly made from TCR beta sequences. Per a prior analysis, the majority of TCR beta V segments were productive roughly 87% or roughly 30% of the time. Cytomegalovirus association was listed for under 200 TCR beta chains.

The source material was PBMCs. The chain joins TRBV27 to TRBJ2-7, with a tentative D call TRBD1 (5 bases). The TCR sequence derives from a man aged 25 to 40 in good health and CMV-seronegative. The CDR3 DNA sequence: TGTGCCAGCAGCACGGACATTGCGCGGGAGCAGTACTTC. Translated, it gives CASSTDIAREQYF.